This T cell receptor beta chain stems from a study of shared clonotypes between healthy human individuals. Study results and limitations: Generation probabilities of non-shared clonotypes were lower (relative to those shared by all four donors).

On this clone: Its antigen is not identified.

CD8 memory was a combination that joined CD45RO+ cells with CCR7-negative CD45RA+ TemRA cells. Only in-frame clones appear in the TCRdb table, and some are missing; sequencing was by immunoSEQ multiplex PCR. The table shows a few hundred thousand clones, with about nine tenths occurring only once. Germline CDR1 reads SGHVS; CDR2 reads FNYEAQ. The CDR3 is 13 amino acids. V gave up 0 bases and J gave up 7 bases, with 9 bases separating them. This chain connects TRBV7-6 to TRBJ1-1, with no clear D. The specimen sequenced was memory CD8+ T cells sorted from blood. Subset described: CD45RO+ cells pooled with CCR7-negative TemRA cells. This receptor was obtained from a man aged 18-30 years in good health. This CDR3 reads CASSLANVNEAFF. CDR3 DNA: TGTGCCAGCAGCTTAGCGAATGTCAATGAAGCTTTCTTT.